The clone carrying this T cell receptor (beta chain) showed up just once. The sample is drawn from a study of CD8+CD57+ T cells in acquired aplastic anemia. CDR1 LNHDA and CDR2 SQIVND come from the germline V gene (reference sequence). V lost 6 bases, J lost 4 bases, and 11 bases stayed unmatched. CDR3 length: 15 amino acids. The TCR beta profiling, which covered VDJ combination and CDR3 sequence, was carried out using genomic DNA as the template. TCRdb re-analysed the reads in MiXCR, keeping a single row per CDR3 protein. The sample yields approximately 380,000 distinct CDR3 sequences, 65% to 75% seen once.

The genes are TRBV19 and TRBJ2-7; 8 nucleotides agree with TRBD1. This clonotype was sampled from a human donor in good health, serving as a control. Sequenced: sorted CD4+, CD8+, or CD8+CD57+ T cells (not recorded which) from PBMCs. The CDR3 bases are TGTGCCAGTAGCGAGACAATGACAGGGGCTTACGAGCAGTACTTC. Encoded protein: CASSETMTGAYEQYF. The variable domain in full, with the rest retrieved from reference TRBV19 and TRBJ2-7, is DGGITQSPKYLFRKEGQNVTLSCEQNLNHDAMYWYRQDPGQGLRLIYYSQIVNDFQKGDIAEGYSVSREKKESFPLTVTSAQKNPTAFYLCASSETMTGAYEQYFGPGTRLTVT.